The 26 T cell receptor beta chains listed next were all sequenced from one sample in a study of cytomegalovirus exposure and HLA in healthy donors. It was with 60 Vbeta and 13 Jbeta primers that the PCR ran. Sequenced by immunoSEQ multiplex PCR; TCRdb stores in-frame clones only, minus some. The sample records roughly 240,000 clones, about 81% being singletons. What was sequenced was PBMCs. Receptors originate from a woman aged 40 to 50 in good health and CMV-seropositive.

The CDR3 sequence is CASSSGTGLGYGYTF. CDR3 DNA: TGCGCCAGCAGCTCCGGGACAGGCCTTGGGTATGGCTACACCTTC. The chain has TRBV4-1 and TRBJ1-2, with 8 bases that match TRBD1. Looked up from germline, CDR1 is MGHRA and CDR2 is YSYEKL. Trimming at V came to 5 bases and at J to 5 bases, leaving 10 bases not matched to a gene. This CDR3 contains 15 residues.

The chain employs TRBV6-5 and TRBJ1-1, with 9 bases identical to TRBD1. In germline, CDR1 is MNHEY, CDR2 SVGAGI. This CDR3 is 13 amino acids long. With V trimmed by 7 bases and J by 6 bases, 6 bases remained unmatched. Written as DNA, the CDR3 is TGTGCCAGCACCCGGGACAGGGTGGCTGAAGCTTTCTTT. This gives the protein CASTRDRVAEAFF.

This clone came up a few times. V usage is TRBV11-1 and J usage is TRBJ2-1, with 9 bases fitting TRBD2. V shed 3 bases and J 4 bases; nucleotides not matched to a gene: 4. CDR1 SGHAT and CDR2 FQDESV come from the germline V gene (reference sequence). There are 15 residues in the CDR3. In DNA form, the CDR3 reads TGTGCCAGCAGCTTGTTAAGCGGGGGGTACAATGAGCAGTTCTTC. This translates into CASSLLSGGYNEQFF.

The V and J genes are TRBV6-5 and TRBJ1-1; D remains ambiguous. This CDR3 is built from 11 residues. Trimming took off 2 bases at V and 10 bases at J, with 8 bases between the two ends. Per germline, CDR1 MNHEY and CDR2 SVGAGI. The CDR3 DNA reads TGTGCCAGCAGTTACAACCAGGTAGCTTTCTTT. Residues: CASSYNQVAFF.

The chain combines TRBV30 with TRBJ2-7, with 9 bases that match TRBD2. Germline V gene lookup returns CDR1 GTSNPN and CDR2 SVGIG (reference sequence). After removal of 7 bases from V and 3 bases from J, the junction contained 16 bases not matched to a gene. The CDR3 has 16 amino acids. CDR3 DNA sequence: TGTGCCTACAACCCTCAGATAGCGGGGGCTAACTACGAGCAGTACTTC. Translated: CAYNPQIAGANYEQYF.

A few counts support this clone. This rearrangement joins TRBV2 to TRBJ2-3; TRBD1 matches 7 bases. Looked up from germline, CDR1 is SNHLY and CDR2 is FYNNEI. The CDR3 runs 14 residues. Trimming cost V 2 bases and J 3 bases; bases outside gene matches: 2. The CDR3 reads CASSEPTGTDTQYF. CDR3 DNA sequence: TGTGCCAGCAGTGAACCGACAGGGACAGATACGCAGTATTTT.

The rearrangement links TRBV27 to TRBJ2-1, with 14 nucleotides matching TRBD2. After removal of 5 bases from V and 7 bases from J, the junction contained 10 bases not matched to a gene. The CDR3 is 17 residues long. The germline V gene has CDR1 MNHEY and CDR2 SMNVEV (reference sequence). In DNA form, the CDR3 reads TGTGCCAGCAGTCGGCCCGGGACTAGCGGGAGACATAATGAGCAGTTCTTC. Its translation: CASSRPGTSGRHNEQFF.

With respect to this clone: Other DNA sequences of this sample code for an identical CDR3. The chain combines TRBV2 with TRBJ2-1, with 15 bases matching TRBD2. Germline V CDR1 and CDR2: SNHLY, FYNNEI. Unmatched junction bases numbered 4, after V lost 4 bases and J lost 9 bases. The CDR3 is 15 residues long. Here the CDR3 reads CASSAGLAGGAEQFF. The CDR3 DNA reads TGTGCCAGCAGTGCGGGACTAGCGGGGGGTGCTGAGCAGTTCTTC.

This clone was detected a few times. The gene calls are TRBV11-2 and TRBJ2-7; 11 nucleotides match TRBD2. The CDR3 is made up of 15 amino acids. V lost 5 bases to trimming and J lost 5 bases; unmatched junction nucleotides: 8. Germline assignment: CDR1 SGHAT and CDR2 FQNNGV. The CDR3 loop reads CASSALSGREDEQYF. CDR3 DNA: TGTGCCAGCAGCGCTCTTAGCGGGAGGGAGGACGAGCAGTACTTC.

CDR3 coding DNA: TGTGCCAGCAGCCCCAATCCGACTAGCGGGGGGAGCTCCTACAATGAGCAGTTCTTC. Amino acid sequence: CASSPNPTSGGSSYNEQFF. The chain joins TRBV4-2 to TRBJ2-1; 13 positions match TRBD2. The CDR3 totals 19 residues. V was pared by 4 bases and J by 0 bases, with 9 bases of the junction left unmatched. CDR1 LGHNA and CDR2 YNFKEQ come from the germline V gene.

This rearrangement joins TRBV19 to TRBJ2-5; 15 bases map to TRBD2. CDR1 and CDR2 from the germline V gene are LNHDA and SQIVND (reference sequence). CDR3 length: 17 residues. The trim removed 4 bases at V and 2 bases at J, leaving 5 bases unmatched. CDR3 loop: CASSTGTSGRTQETQYF. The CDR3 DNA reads TGTGCCAGTAGTACAGGGACTAGCGGGAGGACGCAAGAGACCCAGTACTTC.

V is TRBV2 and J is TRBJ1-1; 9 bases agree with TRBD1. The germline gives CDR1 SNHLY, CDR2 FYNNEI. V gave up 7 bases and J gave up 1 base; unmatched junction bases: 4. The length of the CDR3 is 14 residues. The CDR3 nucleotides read TGTGCCAGCACCGGGGACAGGGAGAACACTGAAGCTTTCTTT. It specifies CASTGDRENTEAFF.

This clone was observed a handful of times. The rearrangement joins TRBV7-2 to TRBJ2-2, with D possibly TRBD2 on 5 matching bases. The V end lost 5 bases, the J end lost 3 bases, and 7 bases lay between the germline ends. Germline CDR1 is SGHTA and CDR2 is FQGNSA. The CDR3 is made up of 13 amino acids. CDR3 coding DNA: TGTGCCAGCAGCCCGGACTACACCGGGGAGCTGTTTTTT. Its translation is CASSPDYTGELFF.

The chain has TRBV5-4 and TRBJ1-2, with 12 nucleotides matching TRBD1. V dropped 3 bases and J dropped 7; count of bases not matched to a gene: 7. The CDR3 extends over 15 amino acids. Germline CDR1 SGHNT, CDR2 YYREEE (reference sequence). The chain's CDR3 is CASSWGQGALGGYTF. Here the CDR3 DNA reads TGTGCCAGCAGCTGGGGACAGGGGGCTTTAGGTGGCTACACCTTC.

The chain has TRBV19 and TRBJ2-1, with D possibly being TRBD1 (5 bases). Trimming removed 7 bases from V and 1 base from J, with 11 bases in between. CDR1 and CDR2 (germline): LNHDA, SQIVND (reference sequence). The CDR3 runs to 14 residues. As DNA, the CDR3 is TGTGCCAGTATCAGCCAGGGATCCTACAATGAGCAGTTCTTC. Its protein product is CASISQGSYNEQFF.

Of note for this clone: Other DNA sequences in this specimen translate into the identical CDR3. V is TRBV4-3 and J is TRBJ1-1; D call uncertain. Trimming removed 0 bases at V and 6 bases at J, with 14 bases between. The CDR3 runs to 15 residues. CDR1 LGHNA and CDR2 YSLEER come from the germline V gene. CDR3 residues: CASSQDEGVRSEAFF. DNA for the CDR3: TGCGCCAGCAGCCAAGATGAGGGAGTGAGGTCTGAAGCTTTCTTT.

The CDR3: CASQASPGADTQYF. The CDR3 region has the DNA TGCGCCAGCCAGGCTAGCCCAGGTGCAGATACGCAGTATTTT. The rearrangement links TRBV5-1 to TRBJ2-3; D perhaps matches TRBD2 (5 bases). Trimming shortened V by 7 bases and J by 4 bases, and 16 bases separated the two germline ends. CDR1 is SGHRS, CDR2 YFSETQ, per germline. This CDR3 has 14 amino acids.

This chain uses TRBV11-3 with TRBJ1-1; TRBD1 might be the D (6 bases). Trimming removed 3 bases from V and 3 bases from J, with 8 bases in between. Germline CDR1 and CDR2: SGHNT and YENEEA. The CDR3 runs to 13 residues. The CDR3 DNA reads TGTGCCAGCAGCTTCGAGGGGGACACTGAAGCTTTCTTT. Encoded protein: CASSFEGDTEAFF.

The CDR3, as DNA: TGTGCCAGCAGCTCCAGGGGACCGACCTACGAGCAGTACTTC. It encodes CASSSRGPTYEQYF. The V gene is TRBV11-1, the J gene TRBJ2-7; TRBD1 is a possible D gene (6 bases). The germline V gene has CDR1 SGHAT and CDR2 FQDESV (reference sequence). The germline V and J ends were trimmed by 4 bases and 2 bases, with 12 bases remaining between them. CDR3 size: 14 residues.

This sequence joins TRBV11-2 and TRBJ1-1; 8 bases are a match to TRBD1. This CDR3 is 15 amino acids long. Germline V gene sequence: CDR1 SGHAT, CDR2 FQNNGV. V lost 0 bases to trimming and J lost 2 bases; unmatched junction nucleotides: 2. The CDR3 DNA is TGTGCCAGCAGCTTAGATCCAGGGGGCAACACTGAAGCTTTCTTT. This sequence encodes CASSLDPGGNTEAFF.

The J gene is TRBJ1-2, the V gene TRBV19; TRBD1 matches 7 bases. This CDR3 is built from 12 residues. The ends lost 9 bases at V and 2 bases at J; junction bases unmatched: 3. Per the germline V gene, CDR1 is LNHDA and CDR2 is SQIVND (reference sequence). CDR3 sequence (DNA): TGTGCCAGCGAGACAGGGAACTATGGCTACACCTTC. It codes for CASETGNYGYTF.

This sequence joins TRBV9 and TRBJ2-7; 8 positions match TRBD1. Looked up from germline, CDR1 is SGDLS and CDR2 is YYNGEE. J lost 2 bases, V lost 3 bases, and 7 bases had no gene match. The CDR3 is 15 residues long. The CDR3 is CASSADRDWTYEQYF. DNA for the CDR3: TGTGCCAGCAGCGCGGACAGGGATTGGACCTACGAGCAGTACTTC.

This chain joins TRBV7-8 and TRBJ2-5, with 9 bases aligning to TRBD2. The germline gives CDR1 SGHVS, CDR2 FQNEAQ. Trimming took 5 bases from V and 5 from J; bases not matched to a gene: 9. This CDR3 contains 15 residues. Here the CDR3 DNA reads TGTGCCAGCAGCCCCTTAGCGGGAGTGGGTGAGACCCAGTACTTC. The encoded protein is CASSPLAGVGETQYF. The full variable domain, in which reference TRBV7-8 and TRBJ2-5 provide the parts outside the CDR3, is GAGVSQSPRYKVAKRGQDVALRCDPISGHVSLFWYQQALGQGPEFLTYFQNEAQLDKSGLPSDRFFAERPEGSVSTLKIQRTQQEDSAVYLCASSPLAGVGETQYFGPGTRLLVL.

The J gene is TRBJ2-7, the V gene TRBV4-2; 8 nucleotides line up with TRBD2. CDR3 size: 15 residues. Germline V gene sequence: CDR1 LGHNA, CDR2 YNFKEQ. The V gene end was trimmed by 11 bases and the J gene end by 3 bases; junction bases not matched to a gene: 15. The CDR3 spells CASREGLGEVYEQYF. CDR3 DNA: TGTGCCTCACGGGAGGGGCTAGGGGAGGTCTACGAGCAGTACTTC.

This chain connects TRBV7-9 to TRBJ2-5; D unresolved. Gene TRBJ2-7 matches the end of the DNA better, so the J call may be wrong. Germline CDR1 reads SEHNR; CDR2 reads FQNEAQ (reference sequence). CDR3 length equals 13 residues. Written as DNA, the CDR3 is TGTGCCAGCAGCTTACGGCTGAACTACGAGCAGTACTTC. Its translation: CASSLRLNYEQYF.

For the CDR3, the DNA is TGTGCCAGCAGTCTTAGCGGGTACGAGCAGTACTTC. Its translation: CASSLSGYEQYF. This chain connects TRBV2 to TRBJ2-7; TRBD2 matches 7 bases. CDR1 and CDR2 from the germline V gene are SNHLY and FYNNEI. This CDR3 contains 12 residues. V lost 5 bases and J lost 4; bases outside the gene matches: 2.